The clone carrying this TCR beta chain was observed a handful of times. Antigen specificity is unknown. This specimen comes from a study of T cells in Graves' hyperthyroidism and ophthalmopathy. Study outcomes and limitations: The model anticipated ophthalmopathy a median about 7.1 months pre-onset. Most expanded thyroid clonotypes above 0.001 recurred in blood.

The source material, RNA transcripts, was used to amplify TCR beta CDR3 regions. HTBI primers were employed in a first-round RT-PCR of the TCR CDR3. Each CDR3 protein gets one entry after TCRdb re-called the multiplex PCR reads with MiXCR. The repertoire consists of 600,000 to 850,000 distinct CDR3 sequences, with around 20% occurring once and the leading ten covering over 15%. J gave up 6 bases and V 4 bases, and 7 bases lay outside the gene matches. This CDR3 has 15 amino acids. Per germline, CDR1 SGDLS and CDR2 YYNGEE. Sequencing was performed on blood. The receptor comes from a woman aged 45-59 years with Graves' hyperthyroidism that later progressed to Graves' ophthalmopathy. The chain links TRBV9 to TRBJ1-4, with 9 bases identical to TRBD1. The CDR3 loop is CASSFRQGDYEKLFF. CDR3 sequence (DNA): TGTGCCAGCAGCTTCAGACAGGGGGATTATGAAAAACTGTTTTTT.